Listed here are 21 T cell receptor beta chains from one sample, sequenced in a study of T cell responses to AZD1222 COVID-19 vaccine. Clones were read by immunoSEQ multiplex PCR, and TCRdb kept only the in-frame ones, dropping some. There are some 100,000 clones in the sample; more than 75% occur only once, and 12% lies in the top ten. The source was peripheral blood, collected on day 0 of AZD1222 vaccination. All receptors come from an adult in good health.

The V and J genes are TRBV30 and TRBJ2-7, with D possibly being TRBD1 or TRBD2 (5 bases each). This CDR3 contains 16 residues. Germline values: CDR1 GTSNPN, CDR2 SVGIG (reference sequence). Trimming stripped 3 bases from V and 2 bases from J, with 20 bases between. The chain's CDR3 is CAWSIARGQGTYEQYF. CDR3 DNA sequence: TGTGCCTGGAGCATTGCCCGCGGGCAGGGTACCTACGAGCAGTACTTC.

The CDR3 sequence is CASSRVASYEQYF. In DNA, the CDR3 is TGTGCCAGCAGCCGGGTGGCATCCTACGAGCAGTACTTC. This chain uses TRBV7-2 with TRBJ2-7; no clear D gene. This CDR3 spans 13 amino acids. Germline-derived CDR1 and CDR2 are SGHTA and FQGNSA. V lost 5 bases and J 1 base, leaving 9 bases between the germline ends.

The rearrangement uses TRBV28 and TRBJ2-7; D not resolved. Germline loops: CDR1 MDHEN, CDR2 SYDVKM. Trimming removed 4 bases at V and 3 bases at J, with 16 bases between. This CDR3 is 15 amino acids long. The CDR3 region is CASSYIGPSRYEQYF. Here the CDR3 DNA reads TGTGCCAGCAGTTACATTGGTCCGTCACGCTACGAGCAGTACTTC. Combining the CDR3 with reference TRBV28 and TRBJ2-7 gives the whole variable domain DVKVTQSSRYLVKRTGEKVFLECVQDMDHENMFWYRQDPGLGLRLIYFSYDVKMKEKGDIPEGYSVSREKKERFSLILESASTNQTSMYLCASSYIGPSRYEQYFGPGTRLTVT.

This chain joins TRBV9 and TRBJ2-5; D is unclear. This CDR3 spans 13 amino acids. Trimming pared 3 bases from V and 4 bases from J, leaving 10 bases between. Germline CDR1 and CDR2: SGDLS and YYNGEE. The CDR3, as DNA: TGTGCCAGCAGCGGACCCCGAGGAGAGACCCAGTACTTC. Its protein product is CASSGPRGETQYF.

CDR3 loop: CASSFGGGSVNQPQHF. CDR3 bases: TGTGCCAGCAGCTTTGGGGGGGGGTCTGTGAATCAGCCCCAGCATTTT. This chain links TRBV5-4 with TRBJ1-5, with D maybe TRBD1 (5 bases). Between the trimmed V and J ends, which lost 2 bases and 4 bases, there was a span of 16 bases. CDR1 and CDR2 from the germline V gene are SGHNT and YYREEE (reference sequence). This CDR3 is built from 16 residues.

The chain combines TRBV2 with TRBJ2-1; unclear D gene. The V gene's germline CDR1 is SNHLY and CDR2 FYNNEI. V was shortened by 2 bases and J by 6 bases, with 17 bases between the two germline ends. The CDR3 spans 16 residues. The CDR3 spells CASSEPGRFGVNEQFF. DNA of the CDR3: TGTGCCAGCAGTGAACCTGGCAGGTTTGGGGTCAATGAGCAGTTCTTC.

V is TRBV15 and J is TRBJ2-1, with TRBD2 identical over 11 bases. This CDR3 contains 15 residues. V lost 5 bases, J lost 3 bases, and 3 bases stayed unmatched. The germline V gene has CDR1 LNHNV and CDR2 YYDKDF (reference sequence). The CDR3 DNA follows: TGTGCCACCAGCGAAACTAGCGGGAGCTACAATGAGCAGTTCTTC. Translation gives CATSETSGSYNEQFF.

The chain couples TRBV7-9 to TRBJ1-2; no definite D call. The CDR3 loop spans 14 amino acids. Trimming removed 3 bases from V and 4 bases from J, with 12 bases in between. The germline CDR1 and CDR2 sequences are SEHNR and FQNEAQ (reference sequence). CDR3 sequence reads: CASSFLGVGYGYTF. In DNA, the CDR3 is TGTGCCAGCAGCTTCCTTGGGGTAGGCTATGGCTACACCTTC.

The V call is TRBV6-2 or TRBV6-3, the J call TRBJ2-4, with D perhaps given as TRBD1 or TRBD2 (5 bases each). The V and J ends lost 2 bases and 8 bases respectively, with 13 bases between them. CDR1 and CDR2 (germline): MNHEY, SVGEGT. This CDR3 is built from 14 residues. The CDR3 DNA is TGTGCCAGCAGTTACAGGACCCTGGGGGACATTCAGTACTTC. Translated: CASSYRTLGDIQYF.

The V gene is TRBV7-9, the J gene TRBJ2-2; 7 positions agree with TRBD1. Germline V lookup: CDR1 SEHNR, CDR2 FQNEAQ (reference sequence). Trimming removed 8 bases from V and 1 base from J; junction bases left unmatched: 7. The CDR3 is 15 residues long. In nucleotides, the CDR3 is TGTGCCAGCTACCCACAGGGGAGGAACACCGGGGAGCTGTTTTTT. It specifies CASYPQGRNTGELFF.

The CDR3 nucleotides read TGCGCCAGCAGCTTGGATGCGGTTGGGGCTGGAAACACCATATATTTT. Protein sequence: CASSLDAVGAGNTIYF. This sequence joins TRBV5-1 and TRBJ1-3; D ambiguous. The germline V and J ends were trimmed by 0 bases and 2 bases, with 12 bases remaining between them. Germline V gives CDR1 SGHRS, CDR2 YFSETQ. The CDR3 totals 16 residues.

J is TRBJ2-2 and V is TRBV28; D is undetermined. The CDR3 is 15 residues long. In germline, CDR1 is MDHEN, CDR2 SYDVKM. Trimming pared 5 bases from V and 7 bases from J, leaving 17 bases between. CDR3 protein: CASSPDNRIGGELFF. CDR3 DNA sequence: TGTGCCAGCAGTCCCGATAATCGTATTGGCGGGGAGCTGTTTTTT. The full variable domain, completed using reference TRBV28 and TRBJ2-2, is DVKVTQSSRYLVKRTGEKVFLECVQDMDHENMFWYRQDPGLGLRLIYFSYDVKMKEKGDIPEGYSVSREKKERFSLILESASTNQTSMYLCASSPDNRIGGELFFGEGSRLTVL.

The CDR3 sequence is CATSERTGGADTQYF. The CDR3 DNA reads as TGTGCCACCAGTGAGAGGACAGGGGGTGCAGATACGCAGTATTTT. The chain joins TRBV24-1 to TRBJ2-3; 10 positions match TRBD1. This CDR3 is 15 amino acids long. With V trimmed by 4 bases and J by 4 bases, 4 bases remained unmatched. Germline assignment: CDR1 KGHDR and CDR2 SFDVKD.

This clone has only one observation. The chain uses TRBV7-9 and TRBJ2-7; tentative D call: TRBD2 (6 bases). The CDR3 loop spans 13 amino acids. V was cut by 4 bases and J by 2 bases, with 9 bases left in between. Germline V lookup: CDR1 SEHNR, CDR2 FQNEAQ (reference sequence). The CDR3 bases are TGTGCCAGCAGCTCCCAGCGGGCCTACGAGCAGTACTTC. Translating gives CASSSQRAYEQYF.

The V call is TRBV5-4, the J call TRBJ2-7; no definite D call. The CDR3 consists of 15 residues. The V end was cut by 2 bases, the J end by 3 bases, with 15 bases between. The V gene's germline CDR1 is SGHNT and CDR2 YYREEE (reference sequence). The CDR3 DNA sequence: TGTGCCAGCAGCTTAGACCGAAGAACGGGCTACGAGCAGTACTTC. This codes for CASSLDRRTGYEQYF.

The J gene is TRBJ2-5, the V gene TRBV7-2; possibly TRBD2 for D (6 bases). V lost 3 bases and J lost 4, with 18 bases in between. The CDR3 is 16 residues long. Germline V gene data show CDR1 as SGHTA and CDR2 as FQGNSA. CDR3 protein: CASSFGFGGSRETQYF. In nucleotides, the CDR3 is TGTGCCAGCAGCTTTGGCTTTGGGGGGTCTCGAGAGACCCAGTACTTC.

The gene calls are TRBV18 and TRBJ1-1; no firm D call. The CDR3 is made up of 15 amino acids. Germline values: CDR1 KGHSH, CDR2 LQKENI. The germline V and J ends were trimmed by 0 bases and 0 bases, with 8 bases remaining between them. Written as DNA, the CDR3 is TGTGCCAGCTCACCACCGGGTAGGGTGAACACTGAAGCTTTCTTT. It codes for CASSPPGRVNTEAFF.

This clone is a singleton in its sample. The chain links TRBV9 to TRBJ2-5; D is possibly TRBD2 (5 bases). The CDR3 totals 13 residues. V lost 0 bases and J lost 4, with 7 bases in between. Looked up from germline, CDR1 is SGDLS and CDR2 is YYNGEE. The CDR3 nucleotides are TGTGCCAGCAGCGTAGATGGACTAGAGACCCAGTACTTC. Translation: CASSVDGLETQYF.

The gene calls are TRBV4-3 and TRBJ2-7; 9 positions match TRBD2. The CDR3 consists of 15 residues. CDR1 and CDR2 (germline): LGHNA, YSLEER. J lost 0 bases, V lost 3 bases, and 3 bases had no gene match. The CDR3 protein is CASSHRAGGSYEQYF. In DNA form, the CDR3 reads TGCGCCAGCAGCCACCGAGCGGGAGGCTCCTACGAGCAGTACTTC.

The gene calls are TRBV15 and TRBJ2-3, with no clear D. V was trimmed by 1 base and J by 2 bases, leaving 7 bases between them. The CDR3 is 14 residues long. Germline assignment: CDR1 LNHNV and CDR2 YYDKDF (reference sequence). The CDR3 DNA reads as TGTGCCACCAGCAGAGGAGACCTCACAGATACGCAGTATTTT. It is translated as CATSRGDLTDTQYF.

This clone was counted between two and nine times. This sequence joins TRBV28 and TRBJ2-7; D assignment may be TRBD1 or TRBD2 (5 bases each). There are 17 residues in the CDR3. Trimming cost V 3 bases and J 5 bases, with 23 bases left between them. Germline CDR1 is MDHEN and CDR2 is SYDVKM. The CDR3 DNA sequence: TGTGCCAGCAGTTTCCCCCCTTGGGCAGGGACGTCTAACGAGCAGTACTTC. The encoded protein is CASSFPPWAGTSNEQYF.